These T cell receptor beta chains were read from a single sample in a study of response to subunit inactivated influenza vaccine. TCRdb passed the RT-PCR reads through MiXCR, listing each CDR3 protein once. The sample consists of approximately 570,000 distinct CDR3 sequences, around 8% of them appearing once. Sequencing used PBMCs from blood, obtained roughly 24 months after vaccination. The receptors here all came from a man between 45 and 75 years old who received an inactivated influenza vaccine. Both conserved end residues are part of each CDR3. Each record gives: clone size, V gene, J gene, D gene, CDR3 DNA, CDR3 protein. The D gene is left open where the match is weak. Rows give clone size only sometimes, using once, few, many, or a class for an expanded clone.

clone size: many
V gene: TRBV6-1
J gene: TRBJ1-5
D gene: -
CDR3 DNA: TGTGCCAGCAGTGGCAGACTATCCTCGAGCAATCAGCCCCAGCATTTT
CDR3 protein: CASSGRLSSSNQPQHF

clone size: -
V gene: TRBV18
J gene: TRBJ2-3
D gene: TRBD2
CDR3 DNA: TGTGCCAGCTCACCACCCCTAGCGGGAGTAGAAGATACGCAGTATTTT
CDR3 protein: CASSPPLAGVEDTQYF

clone size: -
V gene: TRBV15
J gene: TRBJ2-3
D gene: TRBD2
CDR3 DNA: TGTGCCACCAGCACCAGGACTAGCGGTTACACAGATACGCAGTATTTT
CDR3 protein: CATSTRTSGYTDTQYF

clone size: -
V gene: TRBV5-6
J gene: TRBJ1-1
D gene: -
CDR3 DNA: TGTGCCAGCAGCTTGTGGTGGACGAACACTGAAGCTTTCTTT
CDR3 protein: CASSLWWTNTEAFF

clone size: few
V gene: TRBV20-1
J gene: TRBJ2-3
D gene: -
CDR3 DNA: TGCAGTGGTGTTGTCGACACAGATACGCAGTATTTT
CDR3 protein: CSGVVDTDTQYF

clone size: few
V gene: TRBV18
J gene: TRBJ2-7
D gene: TRBD2
CDR3 DNA: TGTGCCAGCTCACCGGCTAGCGGGGGGGCCCACGAGCAGTACTTC
CDR3 protein: CASSPASGGAHEQYF

clone size: -
V gene: TRBV19
J gene: TRBJ2-1
D gene: -
CDR3 DNA: TGTGCCAGTAGTATTTGGCACCGCTCCTACAATGAGCAGTTCTTC
CDR3 protein: CASSIWHRSYNEQFF

clone size: many
V gene: TRBV14
J gene: TRBJ1-6
D gene: -
CDR3 DNA: TGTGCCAGCAGCCAAGTAACGGGGTATGATTCACCCCTCCACTTT
CDR3 protein: CASSQVTGYDSPLHF

clone size: -
V gene: TRBV4-3
J gene: TRBJ1-1
D gene: -
CDR3 DNA: TGCGCCAGCAGCCAAGAAGTACAGGGTGGAACTGAAGCTTTCTTT
CDR3 protein: CASSQEVQGGTEAFF

clone size: many
V gene: TRBV7-2
J gene: TRBJ2-7
D gene: TRBD2
CDR3 DNA: TGTGCCAGCAGCCAAATAGGACTAGCGCGAACCTACGAGCAGTACTTC
CDR3 protein: CASSQIGLARTYEQYF

clone size: -
V gene: TRBV12-3/TRBV12-4
J gene: TRBJ2-7
D gene: -
CDR3 DNA: TGTGCCAGTAGAAGGGGGGGGCTTACGGCCTACGAGCAGTACTTC
CDR3 protein: CASRRGGLTAYEQYF

clone size: -
V gene: TRBV7-9
J gene: TRBJ2-7
D gene: -
CDR3 DNA: TGTGCCAGCAGCTTAGGTACAGCCCACCCTCCCGAGTACTTC
CDR3 protein: CASSLGTAHPPEYF

clone size: few
V gene: TRBV11-1
J gene: TRBJ2-2
D gene: TRBD1
CDR3 DNA: TGTGCCAGCAGCTCCAAGACAGGGAGGAACACCGGGGAGCTGTTTTTT
CDR3 protein: CASSSKTGRNTGELFF

clone size: many
V gene: TRBV7-2
J gene: TRBJ1-2
D gene: -
CDR3 DNA: TGTGCCAGCAGCCCTCAGGCGGGGGGGGGGACTAACTATGGCTACACCTTC
CDR3 protein: CASSPQAGGGTNYGYTF

clone size: few
V gene: TRBV5-1
J gene: TRBJ2-7
D gene: TRBD1
CDR3 DNA: TGCGCCAGCAGCTCCGTCCCAGGACAGGTCCACGAGCAGTACTTC
CDR3 protein: CASSSVPGQVHEQYF

clone size: -
V gene: TRBV4-3
J gene: TRBJ2-3
D gene: -
CDR3 DNA: TGCGCCAGCAGCCAAGATGGCAGTAGCACAGATACGCAGTATTTT
CDR3 protein: CASSQDGSSTDTQYF

clone size: -
V gene: TRBV2
J gene: TRBJ2-2
D gene: -
CDR3 DNA: TGTGCCAGCAGTGAAGGGTACGGGGAGCTGTTTTTT
CDR3 protein: CASSEGYGELFF

clone size: -
V gene: TRBV7-9
J gene: TRBJ2-7
D gene: -
CDR3 DNA: TGTGCCAGCAGCTTAGGAGGTGGCAAATACGAGCAGTACTTC
CDR3 protein: CASSLGGGKYEQYF

clone size: few
V gene: TRBV5-1
J gene: TRBJ1-2
D gene: TRBD1
CDR3 DNA: TGCGCCAGCAGCTTGGACACCAGGGGGGATGGCTACACCTTC
CDR3 protein: CASSLDTRGDGYTF

clone size: many
V gene: TRBV5-6
J gene: TRBJ2-2
D gene: -
CDR3 DNA: TGTGCCAGCAGCTCCTTCCGTACCGGGGAGCTGTTTTTT
CDR3 protein: CASSSFRTGELFF

clone size: -
V gene: TRBV12-3/TRBV12-4
J gene: TRBJ1-2
D gene: -
CDR3 DNA: TGTGCCAGCAGTTCTTTAGGGGCGGCGAACTATGGCTACACCTTC
CDR3 protein: CASSSLGAANYGYTF

clone size: many
V gene: TRBV28
J gene: TRBJ1-6
D gene: -
CDR3 DNA: TGTGCCAGCAAACAGGGACGGGTTTCACCCCTCCACTTT
CDR3 protein: CASKQGRVSPLHF

clone size: -
V gene: TRBV18
J gene: TRBJ1-5
D gene: -
CDR3 DNA: TGTGCCAGCGGTCTTAGACAGACGGATCAGCCCCAGCATTTT
CDR3 protein: CASGLRQTDQPQHF

clone size: -
V gene: TRBV24-1
J gene: TRBJ2-1
D gene: TRBD2
CDR3 DNA: TGTGCCACCAGTGATTTGCGGACTAGCGGGGGGGAAGCTGAGCAGTTCTTC
CDR3 protein: CATSDLRTSGGEAEQFF

clone size: few
V gene: TRBV29-1
J gene: TRBJ2-5
D gene: TRBD2
CDR3 DNA: TGCAGCGTTGACACCGGGACTAGTTCTGAGACCCAGTACTTC
CDR3 protein: CSVDTGTSSETQYF

clone size: -
V gene: TRBV24-1
J gene: TRBJ2-6
D gene: -
CDR3 DNA: TGTGCCACCAGTGACCCCTCTGGGGCCAACGTCCTGACTTTC
CDR3 protein: CATSDPSGANVLTF

clone size: many
V gene: TRBV20-1
J gene: TRBJ1-2
D gene: -
CDR3 DNA: TGCAGTGCCCTAATCCCTAGTCTCGGCTACACCTTC
CDR3 protein: CSALIPSLGYTF

clone size: -
V gene: TRBV20-1
J gene: TRBJ2-3
D gene: -
CDR3 DNA: TGCAGGGTTGGGTGGGGAGATACGCAGTATTTT
CDR3 protein: CRVGWGDTQYF